A single count supports the clone carrying this T cell receptor beta chain. As yet, its antigen is unknown. V was pared by 6 bases and J by 5 bases, with 13 bases between. Germline V CDR1 and CDR2: LNHNV, YYDKDF (reference sequence). The CDR3 length is 13 residues. Under the authors' procedure: There were no quality scores in the junction-only immunoSEQ sequences, so filtering differed. Profiled with immunoSEQ multiplex PCR; TCRdb holds only in-frame clones, not every one. V, J and clone size are taken as reported in that table, and D and trimming were inferred from the DNA itself. The top ten hold over 0.1% of the sample, which has some 2,100,000 clones, almost 96% seen once. This sample is drawn from a study of shared clonotypes between healthy human individuals. On the study more broadly: Three plates each covered CD4 naive and memory; CD8 naive two, CD8 memory one. Notes on the study in general: An effect of sequencing depth on clonotype sharing among donors was expected. Generally, estimated richness proved larger in naive subsets than it did in memory subsets.

This TCR was recovered from a man aged 18 to 30 in good health. Sequencing used naive CD4+ T cells sorted from blood. Subset meaning: CD45RA+ positively selected. The chain has TRBV15 and TRBJ1-2, with TRBD1 as a possible D gene (6 bases). The CDR3 sequence is CATREGGVYGYTF. The CDR3 coding sequence is TGTGCCACCAGAGAAGGGGGGGTGTATGGCTACACCTTC.